A single sample is the source of the 22 T cell receptor beta chains below, sequenced in a study of spatial heterogeneity in lung cancer (dated by TCRdb to between 2018 and 2021). Library generation was performed with 5' RACE. Sequencing used a NextSeq 500. TCRdb trimmed public reads at Q25 via fastp, called clones via MiXCR and kept in-frame beta chains. Each entry is one CDR3 protein sequence, shown with its most common DNA and genes. This sample lists about 50,000 distinct CDR3 sequences; less than 9.5% were detected once. The top ten clonotypes cover 35% of the sample. The time point label, read with the paper, signifies: blood at routine non-recurrence follow-up after resection. Without any cell sorting, TCR sequencing was performed on whole RNA extracted either from tumor and nontumor lung tissue or from cryopreserved PBMC samples. The source was PBMCs, collected at follow-up. These receptors came from a female donor with early-stage non-small cell lung cancer.

This clonotype was counted many times. This chain links TRBV5-1 with TRBJ1-1, with D perhaps matching TRBD1 (6 bases). The germline V and J ends were trimmed by 0 bases and 7 bases, with 16 bases remaining between them. The V gene's germline CDR1 is SGHRS and CDR2 YFSETQ. The CDR3 consists of 15 residues. CDR3 in DNA: TGCGCCAGCAGCTTGGTAGATCCGGGGGCCGGTGAAGCTTTCTTT. It codes for CASSLVDPGAGEAFF.

This clonotype was counted a few times. The chain uses TRBV5-1 and TRBJ1-5; 10 nucleotides align to TRBD1. The CDR3 is made up of 17 amino acids. Germline CDR1 is SGHRS and CDR2 is YFSETQ. V trimming: 3 bases; J trimming: 2 bases; junction bases outside the gene matches: 8. CDR3 loop: CASSSGTGEIGNQPQHF. As DNA, the CDR3 is TGCGCCAGCAGCTCCGGGACAGGGGAGATTGGCAATCAGCCCCAGCATTTT.

The genes are TRBV4-3 and TRBJ1-1; D might be TRBD1 (5 bases). Germline CDR1 and CDR2: LGHNA and YSLEER. This CDR3 contains 16 residues. Trimming cost V 4 bases and J 4 bases, with 19 bases left between them. The CDR3 sequence: CASSPLLVSGATEAFF. Here the CDR3 DNA reads TGCGCCAGCAGCCCTCTATTGGTATCTGGGGCCACTGAAGCTTTCTTT.

The table lists this clonotype with many counts. The V call is TRBV28, the J call TRBJ2-5, with D perhaps being TRBD1 or TRBD2 (5 bases each). Per germline, CDR1 MDHEN and CDR2 SYDVKM. V was cut by 8 bases and J by 4 bases, with 17 bases left in between. CDR3 length equals 14 residues. The CDR3 DNA reads as TGTGCCAGCTACACTTTGGTGGGGACAGAGACCCAGTACTTC. It yields the protein CASYTLVGTETQYF.

The rearrangement links TRBV7-3 to TRBJ2-1; TRBD2 matches at 7 bases. The V gene's germline CDR1 is SGHTA and CDR2 FQGTGA. Trimming at V came to 4 bases and at J to 5 bases, leaving 8 bases not matched to a gene. The CDR3 contains 15 residues. In nucleotides, the CDR3 is TGTGCCAGCAGCTCCCCCGCTAGCGGACACAATGAGCAGTTCTTC. Its translation: CASSSPASGHNEQFF.

This chain uses TRBV28 with TRBJ2-6, with 8 bases matching TRBD1. J was trimmed by 0 bases and V by 2 bases; bases with no gene match: 9. CDR3 length: 19 amino acids. Germline V gene sequence: CDR1 MDHEN, CDR2 SYDVKM. CDR3 DNA: TGTGCCAGCAGTTTAATCTTTCCGGGACAGGCCTCTGGGGCCAACGTCCTGACTTTC. This codes for CASSLIFPGQASGANVLTF.

This chain connects TRBV5-4 to TRBJ1-1; D gene ambiguous. This CDR3 contains 15 residues. The V end lost 4 bases, the J end lost 2 bases, and 15 bases lay between the germline ends. The V gene's germline CDR1 is SGHNT and CDR2 YYREEE (reference sequence). The CDR3 sequence is CASSHGEEVNTEAFF. For the CDR3, the DNA is TGTGCCAGCAGCCATGGAGAGGAGGTTAACACTGAAGCTTTCTTT.

This clonotype showed up many times. The J gene is TRBJ1-2, the V gene TRBV29-1, with D perhaps TRBD1 (5 bases). Germline V CDR1 and CDR2: SQVTM, ANQGSEA. Trimming left V 3 bases short and J 7 bases short, with 12 bases between. CDR3 length equals 12 residues. CDR3 region: CSVEEGSLGYTF. The CDR3 bases are TGCAGCGTTGAGGAGGGGTCTCTTGGCTACACCTTC.

The table lists this clonotype with many counts. V usage is TRBV7-2 and J usage is TRBJ1-1; D uncertain. CDR3 length: 13 amino acids. Deletions cut 5 bases from V and 11 bases from J, with 18 bases between. Germline V gene lookup returns CDR1 SGHTA and CDR2 FQGNSA. CDR3 amino acids: CASSPGPTYGAFF. CDR3 DNA: TGTGCCAGCAGCCCGGGTCCCACTTACGGGGCTTTCTTT.

This clonotype has at least ten counts. The rearrangement joins TRBV5-1 to TRBJ2-1; TRBD2 might be the D (5 bases). The V gene's germline CDR1 is SGHRS and CDR2 YFSETQ. The CDR3 totals 16 residues. V was trimmed by 0 bases and J by 0 bases, leaving 10 bases between them. The CDR3 spells CASSLALASSYNEQFF. CDR3 DNA sequence: TGCGCCAGCAGCTTGGCCTTAGCGAGCTCCTACAATGAGCAGTTCTTC.

This clonotype was counted ten times or more. The gene calls are TRBV27 and TRBJ1-1; D is uncertain. Per the germline V gene, CDR1 is MNHEY and CDR2 is SMNVEV (reference sequence). This CDR3 is 13 amino acids long. Trimming cost V 4 bases and J 6 bases, with 12 bases left between them. CDR3 region: CASSSAVGSEAFF. For the CDR3, the DNA is TGTGCCAGCAGTTCCGCGGTGGGCTCTGAAGCTTTCTTT.

This clonotype came up many times. The gene calls are TRBV20-1 and TRBJ1-2; no firm D call. Germline V gene sequence: CDR1 DFQATT, CDR2 SNEGSKA (reference sequence). Trimming took 0 bases from V and 0 from J, leaving 11 bases between them. The CDR3 is 15 amino acids. The CDR3, as DNA: TGCAGTGCTAGAGATCCGAACGAAGCTAACTATGGCTACACCTTC. Translated: CSARDPNEANYGYTF.

This clonotype was found many times. The chain joins TRBV29-1 to TRBJ1-2; D ambiguous. CDR1 and CDR2 (germline): SQVTM, ANQGSEA. The CDR3 totals 11 residues. Trimming left V 3 bases short and J 2 bases short, with 4 bases between. CDR3 sequence (DNA): TGCAGCGTTGAGGGGAACTATGGCTACACCTTC. Translation: CSVEGNYGYTF.

The table lists this clonotype with many counts. V gene TRBV19 combines with J gene TRBJ2-3; D might be TRBD1 (5 bases). This CDR3 has 14 residues. Germline CDR1 is LNHDA and CDR2 is SQIVND (reference sequence). V dropped 6 bases and J dropped 3 bases, with 13 bases sitting between them. In DNA, the CDR3 is TGTGCCAGTAGCACGGACAAAGGTACAGATACGCAGTATTTT. Encoded protein: CASSTDKGTDTQYF.

This clonotype came up many times. V and J are TRBV7-2 and TRBJ1-4; D might be TRBD1 (5 bases). CDR1 and CDR2 from the germline V gene are SGHTA and FQGNSA. This CDR3 comprises 17 residues. Trimming pared 3 bases from V and 1 base from J, leaving 15 bases between. In DNA form, the CDR3 reads TGTGCCAGCAGCTTGGGACCGACGGGGCAAACTAATGAAAAACTGTTTTTT. Translation: CASSLGPTGQTNEKLFF.

V gene TRBV20-1 combines with J gene TRBJ2-1; perhaps D is TRBD1 or TRBD2 (6 bases each). The CDR3 is 15 residues long. Germline CDR1 is DFQATT and CDR2 is SNEGSKA (reference sequence). Trimming left V 0 bases short and J 1 base short, with 10 bases between. CDR3 bases: TGCAGTGCTAGAGACCAAGGGGGGTCCTACAATGAGCAGTTCTTC. Residues: CSARDQGGSYNEQFF.

The chain carries TRBV20-1 and TRBJ1-2; D is undetermined. Germline CDR1 and CDR2: DFQATT and SNEGSKA (reference sequence). Trimming removed 0 bases from V and 2 bases from J, with 16 bases in between. This CDR3 is 16 amino acids long. The CDR3 DNA follows: TGCAGTGCTAGAGATCTTACTGACGGGCAGAACTATGGCTACACCTTC. It translates to CSARDLTDGQNYGYTF.

This chain joins TRBV2 and TRBJ2-1; TRBD2 matches 14 bases. The CDR3 has 15 amino acids. J gave up 12 bases and V 5 bases, and 9 bases lay outside the gene matches. Per the germline V gene, CDR1 is SNHLY and CDR2 is FYNNEI. The CDR3 spells CASSQRLAGGAGQFF. The DNA for the CDR3 is TGTGCCAGCAGTCAGCGACTAGCGGGGGGGGCCGGGCAGTTCTTC.

J is TRBJ1-6 and V is TRBV27; the D is unclear. The CDR3 loop spans 12 amino acids. The germline V gene encodes CDR1 MNHEY and CDR2 SMNVEV (reference sequence). The V gene lost 4 bases and the J gene lost 11 bases, with 9 bases spanning the gap. In DNA, the CDR3 is TGTGCCAGCAGTTCCCAGTCGGCACCCCTCCACTTT. This encodes CASSSQSAPLHF.

The chain has TRBV28 and TRBJ1-2, with D tentatively TRBD1 (5 bases). Trimming pared 2 bases from V and 4 bases from J, leaving 14 bases between. The CDR3 loop spans 15 amino acids. Germline values: CDR1 MDHEN, CDR2 SYDVKM. This CDR3 reads CASSLRGNPGYGYTF. The DNA for the CDR3 is TGTGCCAGCAGTTTACGGGGGAATCCTGGCTATGGCTACACCTTC.

The CDR3 DNA is TGTGCCAGCAGCTTCCCCCGAGTGACATCCGATATACCGGGACAGGGGGCAAAGGGCTACACCTTC. This sequence encodes CASSFPRVTSDIPGQGAKGYTF. V gene TRBV7-9 combines with J gene TRBJ1-2; 12 nucleotides align to TRBD1. V trimming: 3 bases; J trimming: 8 bases; junction bases outside the gene matches: 28. The CDR3 contains 22 residues. Germline CDR1 SEHNR, CDR2 FQNEAQ (reference sequence).

Only a few counts were recorded for this clonotype. In DNA, the CDR3 is TGTGCCAGCAGTCAAGGTTATGACATTCAGTACTTC. Translation gives CASSQGYDIQYF. The rearrangement joins TRBV28 to TRBJ2-4; D remains ambiguous. V lost 5 bases and J 8 bases, leaving 10 bases between the germline ends. The length of the CDR3 is 12 residues. Germline CDR1 reads MDHEN; CDR2 reads SYDVKM. Full variable domain (rest looked up from reference TRBV28 and TRBJ2-4): DVKVTQSSRYLVKRTGEKVFLECVQDMDHENMFWYRQDPGLGLRLIYFSYDVKMKEKGDIPEGYSVSREKKERFSLILESASTNQTSMYLCASSQGYDIQYFGAGTRLSVL.